The 31 T cell receptor beta chains presented below share a single source sample, sequenced in a study of beta chain features in type 1 diabetes. All of the isolated RNA was reverse transcribed, so expressed TCRB transcripts were sequenced. The repertoire was sequenced with immunoSEQ multiplex PCR; TCRdb's copy has only in-frame clones and lacks some. The data contain around 170,000 clones, over 7.5% of them singletons. Input material: central memory CD4+ T cells from blood. The receptor source for this set is a woman in her late teens or twenties in good health.

The V gene is TRBV6-5, the J gene TRBJ2-7; D not resolved. The germline V gene has CDR1 MNHEY and CDR2 SVGAGI. The CDR3 contains 15 residues. With 0 bases removed from V and 2 bases from J, the gap between germline ends came to 11 bases. This chain's CDR3 is CASSYSETLTYEQYF. CDR3 sequence (DNA): TGTGCCAGCAGTTACTCAGAGACTCTGACCTACGAGCAGTACTTC.

CDR3 protein: CASSQNGRTLNEKLFF. CDR3 DNA sequence: TGCGCCAGCAGCCAAAATGGGCGTACTCTTAATGAAAAACTGTTTTTT. This sequence joins TRBV4-3 and TRBJ1-4; no clear D gene. Between the trimmed V and J ends, which lost 2 bases and 4 bases, there was a span of 14 bases. Germline assignment: CDR1 LGHNA and CDR2 YSLEER. The CDR3 is 16 residues long.

Only a few counts were recorded for this clone. The chain carries TRBV14 and TRBJ2-2, with D perhaps matching TRBD2 (5 bases). The CDR3 is made up of 17 amino acids. V lost 6 bases to trimming and J lost 5 bases, with 22 bases between them. Germline CDR1 SGHDN, CDR2 FVKESK. The CDR3 here is CASSPNRGVLGTGELFF. In DNA form, the CDR3 reads TGTGCCAGCAGTCCTAATCGGGGAGTGTTAGGAACCGGGGAGCTGTTTTTT.

This clone was found a few times. The chain couples TRBV30 to TRBJ1-1; D might be TRBD1 (5 bases). Looked up from germline, CDR1 is GTSNPN and CDR2 is SVGIG (reference sequence). This CDR3 has 13 residues. V dropped 0 bases and J dropped 5 bases, with 10 bases sitting between them. The CDR3 region is CAWSVQSGTEAFF. DNA for the CDR3: TGTGCCTGGAGTGTACAGTCAGGGACTGAAGCTTTCTTT.

This clone was seen only a few times. The genes are TRBV5-1 and TRBJ2-3, with TRBD1 matching 9 bases. V lost 7 bases to trimming and J lost 1 base; unmatched junction nucleotides: 10. CDR3 size: 16 residues. Germline CDR1 and CDR2: SGHRS and YFSETQ. In nucleotides, the CDR3 is TGCGCCAGCGGACAGGGGAATCAGGGGGGCACAGATACGCAGTATTTT. Translating it yields CASGQGNQGGTDTQYF. Complete variable domain (other parts from reference TRBV5-1 and TRBJ2-3): KAGVTQTPRYLIKTRGQQVTLSCSPISGHRSVSWYQQTPGQGLQFLFEYFSETQRNKGNFPGRFSGRQFSNSRSEMNVSTLELGDSALYLCASGQGNQGGTDTQYFGPGTRLTVL.

The rearrangement uses TRBV10-2 and TRBJ1-1; a weak D match, TRBD1 (5 bases). The V and J ends lost 6 bases and 5 bases respectively, with 19 bases between them. The CDR3 is 15 amino acids. Germline-derived CDR1 and CDR2 are WSHSY and SAAADI. The CDR3 sequence: CASRFPGTPGTEAFF. In nucleotides, the CDR3 is TGCGCCAGCAGATTTCCGGGGACTCCGGGGACTGAAGCTTTCTTT.

V is TRBV18 and J is TRBJ2-7, with 10 bases lining up with TRBD1. CDR3 length equals 14 residues. The V and J ends lost 6 bases and 6 bases, in that order; junction bases with no gene match: 8. Germline-derived CDR1 and CDR2 are KGHSH and LQKENI. The CDR3 loop reads CASSPGQGSFEQYF. CDR3 DNA sequence: TGTGCCAGCTCCCCGGGACAGGGGTCTTTCGAGCAGTACTTC.

This clone was seen more than once but under ten times. This chain links TRBV2 with TRBJ2-2, with 8 bases matching TRBD1. The germline V gene encodes CDR1 SNHLY and CDR2 FYNNEI. Trimming cost V 7 bases and J 6 bases; bases outside gene matches: 4. CDR3 length: 13 residues. In DNA form, the CDR3 reads TGTGCCAGCACTGGACAGGGCGCCGGGGAGCTGTTTTTT. It translates to CASTGQGAGELFF.

This clone was picked up a small number of times. The gene calls are TRBV18 and TRBJ1-1, with unresolved D. Per germline, CDR1 KGHSH and CDR2 LQKENI. Trimming stripped 9 bases from V and 1 base from J, with 12 bases between. The CDR3 is 13 residues long. The CDR3 DNA reads as TGTGCCAGTCTTGAGACTCCGAACACTGAAGCTTTCTTT. Its translation: CASLETPNTEAFF.

This chain connects TRBV6-5 to TRBJ2-7; 8 bases are a match to TRBD2. Unmatched junction bases numbered 10, after V lost 7 bases and J lost 5 bases. This CDR3 is 14 amino acids long. Germline V lookup: CDR1 MNHEY, CDR2 SVGAGI. The CDR3: CASTNSGGGNEQYF. As DNA, the CDR3 is TGTGCCAGCACCAACTCGGGGGGGGGTAACGAGCAGTACTTC.

The chain is built from TRBV30 and TRBJ2-3; tentatively, D is TRBD2 (7 bases). This CDR3 is 12 amino acids long. With 2 bases removed from V and 5 bases from J, the gap between germline ends came to 8 bases. Germline V gene sequence: CDR1 GTSNPN, CDR2 SVGIG (reference sequence). The CDR3 sequence: CAWSRGGDTQYF. CDR3 sequence (DNA): TGTGCCTGGAGTAGGGGGGGAGATACGCAGTATTTT. The complete variable domain, with remaining parts taken from reference TRBV30 and TRBJ2-3, reads SQTIHQWPATLVQPVGSPLSLECTVEGTSNPNLYWYRQAAGRGLQLLFYSVGIGQISSEVPQNLSASRPQDRQFILSSKKLLLSDSGFYLCAWSRGGDTQYFGPGTRLTVL.

This rearrangement joins TRBV2 to TRBJ2-3, with D hard to call. Deletions cut 11 bases from V and 1 base from J, with 13 bases between. The length of the CDR3 is 13 residues. Germline loops: CDR1 SNHLY, CDR2 FYNNEI. CDR3 nucleotides: TGTGCCGTTACTTCCCTCCGCACAGATACGCAGTATTTT. This sequence encodes CAVTSLRTDTQYF.

This clone was seen a few times. The rearrangement links TRBV5-1 to TRBJ2-3, with 9 bases lining up with TRBD1. Germline loops: CDR1 SGHRS, CDR2 YFSETQ. This CDR3 has 15 residues. V shed 0 bases and J 3 bases; nucleotides not matched to a gene: 2. The DNA for the CDR3 is TGCGCCAGCAGCTTGGATGGACAGGGGACAGATACGCAGTATTTT. Its translation is CASSLDGQGTDTQYF.

This clone showed up just a few times. J is TRBJ1-1 and V is TRBV7-2, with D hard to call. The CDR3 runs to 12 residues. The V end lost 1 base, the J end lost 7 bases, and 7 bases lay between the germline ends. The V gene's germline CDR1 is SGHTA and CDR2 FQGNSA. The CDR3 nucleotides read TGTGCCAGCAGCTTAGGAGGGATTGAAGCTTTCTTT. Encoded protein: CASSLGGIEAFF.

CDR3 region: CASSLQGGKAFF. CDR3 nucleotides: TGTGCCAGCAGTCTACAGGGTGGAAAAGCTTTCTTT. This rearrangement joins TRBV2 to TRBJ1-1; D perhaps matches TRBD1 (6 bases). The CDR3 contains 12 residues. The V gene's germline CDR1 is SNHLY and CDR2 FYNNEI. Deletions cut 5 bases from V and 9 bases from J, with 13 bases between.

The V gene is TRBV19, the J gene TRBJ2-6, with 8 bases fitting TRBD2. Trimming at V came to 7 bases and at J to 2 bases, leaving 7 bases not matched to a gene. Germline V gene lookup returns CDR1 LNHDA and CDR2 SQIVND (reference sequence). This CDR3 has 16 amino acids. CDR3 nucleotides: TGTGCCAGTATGCGCCGGGAGGGCCCTGGGGCCAACGTCCTGACTTTC. This translates into CASMRREGPGANVLTF.

This CDR3 is CASSSPRGRAEAFF. The CDR3 coding sequence is TGTGCCAGCAGTTCTCCCAGGGGGCGCGCTGAAGCTTTCTTT. V gene TRBV27 combines with J gene TRBJ1-1; the match to TRBD1 covers 8 bases. The CDR3 spans 14 residues. V was clipped by 4 bases and J by 6 bases; unmatched bases: 7. Germline V CDR1 and CDR2: MNHEY, SMNVEV (reference sequence).

This chain uses TRBV7-2 with TRBJ1-1, with a possible D match to TRBD1 (6 bases). This CDR3 is 14 amino acids long. Between the trimmed V and J ends, which lost 5 bases and 9 bases, there was a span of 19 bases. Per the germline V gene, CDR1 is SGHTA and CDR2 is FQGNSA. The CDR3 DNA sequence: TGTGCCAGCAGCCCCCGTGGGACATTAGGGAAAGCTTTCTTT. Its protein product is CASSPRGTLGKAFF.

This clone was picked up a small number of times. This chain links TRBV2 with TRBJ2-1, with TRBD2 matching 9 bases. Germline V lookup: CDR1 SNHLY, CDR2 FYNNEI. This CDR3 spans 15 amino acids. The V and J ends lost 7 bases and 5 bases, in that order; junction bases with no gene match: 9. CDR3 DNA sequence: TGTGCCAGCAACCTGCGGGAGGGCGGCCACAATGAGCAGTTCTTC. Its protein is CASNLREGGHNEQFF.

A few counts support this clone. This chain joins TRBV2 and TRBJ1-5; TRBD1 is a possible D gene (5 bases). The CDR3 totals 13 residues. The V and J ends lost 4 bases and 6 bases respectively, with 10 bases between them. Germline V CDR1 and CDR2: SNHLY, FYNNEI. The CDR3 DNA reads as TGTGCCAGCAGTGCAGGGCTGAGTCAGCCCCAGCATTTT. Translated: CASSAGLSQPQHF. Complete variable domain (other parts from reference TRBV2 and TRBJ1-5): EPEVTQTPSHQVTQMGQEVILRCVPISNHLYFYWYRQILGQKVEFLVSFYNNEISEKSEIFDDQFSVERPDGSNFTLKIRSTKLEDSAMYFCASSAGLSQPQHFGDGTRLSIL.

J is TRBJ2-7 and V is TRBV6-5; TRBD2 aligns across 11 bases. Per germline, CDR1 MNHEY and CDR2 SVGAGI. Trimming cost V 6 bases and J 3 bases; bases outside gene matches: 7. This CDR3 region has 15 residues. CDR3 sequence (DNA): TGTGCCAGCAGCTCGGGACTAGCGGCGGTCTACGAGCAGTACTTC. The encoded protein is CASSSGLAAVYEQYF.

The genes are TRBV5-1 and TRBJ2-5; 8 bases line up with TRBD1. V trimming: 4 bases; J trimming: 5 bases; junction bases outside the gene matches: 13. Per the germline V gene, CDR1 is SGHRS and CDR2 is YFSETQ. The CDR3 covers 16 residues. CDR3 nucleotides: TGCGCCAGCAGCGCCGACACCCAGGGGGCCGGGGAGACCCAGTACTTC. As protein: CASSADTQGAGETQYF.

This clone came up a few times. The J gene is TRBJ2-3, the V gene TRBV19, with 8 bases lining up with TRBD2. Trimming took 4 bases from V and 0 from J; bases not matched to a gene: 3. The germline CDR1 and CDR2 sequences are LNHDA and SQIVND (reference sequence). The CDR3 has 15 residues. CDR3 bases: TGTGCCAGTAGTAAGAGCGGGGGCAGCACAGATACGCAGTATTTT. It translates to CASSKSGGSTDTQYF.

The chain links TRBV18 to TRBJ1-5; 11 positions match TRBD1. The CDR3 sequence is 14 residues long. The V and J ends lost 4 bases and 7 bases, in that order; junction bases with no gene match: 3. CDR1 and CDR2 (germline): KGHSH, LQKENI. The CDR3 DNA reads TGTGCCAGCTCACGGACAGGGGGCCCCCAGCCCCAGCATTTT. The encoded protein is CASSRTGGPQPQHF.

This clone showed up just a few times. The rearrangement joins TRBV5-1 to TRBJ2-7; 13 bases fit TRBD2. Trimming cost V 4 bases and J 2 bases; bases outside gene matches: 3. CDR3 length: 15 amino acids. The germline V gene has CDR1 SGHRS and CDR2 YFSETQ. The chain's CDR3 is CASSGGTSGAYEQYF. The CDR3 DNA sequence: TGCGCCAGCAGCGGTGGGACTAGCGGGGCCTACGAGCAGTACTTC.

The chain is built from TRBV14 and TRBJ2-7; 10 nucleotides agree with TRBD1. V lost 4 bases to trimming and J lost 3 bases; unmatched junction nucleotides: 3. CDR1 is SGHDN and CDR2 is FVKESK in the germline V gene. The CDR3 contains 14 residues. The CDR3 region is CASSLDRGHYEQYF. Written as DNA, the CDR3 is TGTGCCAGCAGCCTCGACAGGGGGCACTACGAGCAGTACTTC.

This clone was seen a few times. The chain has TRBV29-1 and TRBJ1-5, with TRBD1 matching over 9 bases. CDR1 and CDR2 from the germline V gene are SQVTM and ANQGSEA. The CDR3 covers 13 residues. V shed 6 bases, J shed 3 bases, and the junction held 3 bases outside the gene matches. CDR3: CSVGQGINQPQHF. CDR3 sequence (DNA): TGCAGCGTGGGACAGGGAATCAATCAGCCCCAGCATTTT.

This clone was seen many times. The chain carries TRBV2 and TRBJ1-5; D perhaps matches TRBD1 (5 bases). Germline lookup yields CDR1 SNHLY and CDR2 FYNNEI. Trimming pared 6 bases from V and 0 bases from J, leaving 9 bases between. This CDR3 has 14 amino acids. Here the CDR3 reads CASRSDISNQPQHF. The CDR3 nucleotides read TGTGCCAGCAGGTCGGACATTAGCAATCAGCCCCAGCATTTT.

In this sample, this clone turned up a few times. The J gene is TRBJ1-6, the V gene TRBV7-3; 8 positions agree with TRBD1. The germline V gene has CDR1 SGHTA and CDR2 FQGTGA. This CDR3 comprises 15 residues. V dropped 2 bases and J dropped 14; count of bases not matched to a gene: 11. Here the CDR3 reads CASSLEPRGLGALHF. In DNA, the CDR3 is TGTGCCAGCAGCTTAGAGCCCAGGGGGCTTGGGGCCCTCCACTTT. Full variable domain (remainder filled in from reference TRBV7-3 and TRBJ1-6): GAGVSQTPSNKVTEKGKYVELRCDPISGHTALYWYRQSLGQGPEFLIYFQGTGAADDSGLPNDRFFAVRPEGSVSTLKIQRTERGDSAVYLCASSLEPRGLGALHFGNGTRLTVT.

This clone was counted only a few times. In DNA form, the CDR3 reads TGTGCCAGCAGGTCCGGTGCGGGGCCCTTTGGCTACACCTTC. Translation: CASRSGAGPFGYTF. The chain recombines TRBV2 with TRBJ1-2; possible D gene TRBD1, 5 bases. The germline CDR1 and CDR2 sequences are SNHLY and FYNNEI. The CDR3 extends over 14 amino acids. Between the trimmed V and J ends, which lost 6 bases and 7 bases, there was a span of 18 bases.

Note on this clone: The same CDR3 can be traced to other DNA sequences in this sample. The chain employs TRBV2 and TRBJ2-5; D perhaps matches TRBD1 (7 bases). Looked up from germline, CDR1 is SNHLY and CDR2 is FYNNEI. The V and J ends lost 4 bases and 5 bases respectively, with 8 bases between them. CDR3 length: 12 residues. The CDR3 reads CASSAGGETQYF. The CDR3, as DNA: TGTGCCAGCAGTGCAGGGGGGGAGACCCAGTACTTC. The entire variable domain, with the rest obtained from reference TRBV2 and TRBJ2-5, is as follows: EPEVTQTPSHQVTQMGQEVILRCVPISNHLYFYWYRQILGQKVEFLVSFYNNEISEKSEIFDDQFSVERPDGSNFTLKIRSTKLEDSAMYFCASSAGGETQYFGPGTRLLVL.